Listed below are T cell receptor beta chains from one sample, sequenced in a study of T cell repertoires in cytomegalovirus infection. TCRdb re-derived calls from the reads in MiXCR, one entry per CDR3 protein. The sample includes some 920,000 distinct CDR3 sequences, about 33% of them seen just once. Antigen specificity for these receptors is unknown. The sequences come from cultured CD8+ T cells from PBMCs, collected from culture after CMV antigen stimulation. The receptors were gathered from a human donor in good health (CMV status not recorded). Some clones in this sample may be carry-over from other donors' samples. CDR3s include the opening cysteine and the closing phenylalanine or tryptophan. The order of the fields is V gene, D gene, J gene, clone size, CDR3 DNA, CDR3 protein. A D gene is named only where the DNA matches it firmly. Clone size, where shown, is once, few, many, or a class for clones that have expanded.

v_gene: TRBV6-1; d_gene: TRBD1; j_gene: TRBJ2-3; abundance: -; CDR3nt: TGTGCCAGCAGTCTGAAGCGGGGGACAGGGGAAACAGATACGCAGTATTTT; CDR3aa: CASSLKRGTGETDTQYF
v_gene: TRBV2; d_gene: TRBD2; j_gene: TRBJ2-1; abundance: few; CDR3nt: TGTGCCAGCAGCGATGGACTAGCGGGGGGCTATGAGCAGTTCTTC; CDR3aa: CASSDGLAGGYEQFF
v_gene: TRBV7-6; d_gene: -; j_gene: TRBJ2-1; abundance: -; CDR3nt: TGTGCCAGCAGCCCCGCCCTAGCCGAGCAGTTCTTC; CDR3aa: CASSPALAEQFF
v_gene: TRBV5-6; d_gene: -; j_gene: TRBJ1-1; abundance: once; CDR3nt: TGTGCCAGCAGCTTGGGAACAGGGACCACTGAAGCTTTCTTT; CDR3aa: CASSLGTGTTEAFF
v_gene: TRBV10-2; d_gene: -; j_gene: TRBJ2-2; abundance: -; CDR3nt: TGCGCCACCCTATTCGGGGAGCTGTTTTTT; CDR3aa: CATLFGELFF
v_gene: TRBV12-3/TRBV12-4; d_gene: -; j_gene: TRBJ2-1; abundance: many; CDR3nt: TGTGCCAGCAGTTTATGGTCAGGGGACAATGAGCAGTTCTTC; CDR3aa: CASSLWSGDNEQFF
v_gene: TRBV7-2; d_gene: TRBD2; j_gene: TRBJ2-3; abundance: many; CDR3nt: TGTGCCAGCAGCTTAGGACCGGGACTAGCGTTCACAGATACGCAGTATTTT; CDR3aa: CASSLGPGLAFTDTQYF
v_gene: TRBV28; d_gene: -; j_gene: TRBJ1-2; abundance: -; CDR3nt: TGTGCCAGCAATACTTACAGTCCTAACTATGGCTACACCTTC; CDR3aa: CASNTYSPNYGYTF
v_gene: TRBV7-9; d_gene: -; j_gene: TRBJ2-7; abundance: -; CDR3nt: TGTGCCAGCAGCCCAATCCAATCCTCGTACGAGCAGTACTTC; CDR3aa: CASSPIQSSYEQYF
v_gene: TRBV18; d_gene: -; j_gene: TRBJ1-2; abundance: -; CDR3nt: TGTGCCAGCTCACCGGACGACCCGGGTGGCTACACCTTC; CDR3aa: CASSPDDPGGYTF
v_gene: TRBV27; d_gene: -; j_gene: TRBJ1-1; abundance: few; CDR3nt: TGTGCCAGCAGTTTATCGCAGGGGCTTGGTACTGAAGCTTTCTTT; CDR3aa: CASSLSQGLGTEAFF
v_gene: TRBV19; d_gene: -; j_gene: TRBJ1-5; abundance: few; CDR3nt: TGTGCCAGTAGTATAGGCAGCCGCGATCAGCCCCAGCATTTT; CDR3aa: CASSIGSRDQPQHF
v_gene: TRBV7-9; d_gene: -; j_gene: TRBJ1-1; abundance: few; CDR3nt: TGTGCCGTCGAGGGGACGGTGGCTGAAGCTTTCTTT; CDR3aa: CAVEGTVAEAFF
v_gene: TRBV15; d_gene: TRBD1; j_gene: TRBJ1-1; abundance: -; CDR3nt: TGTGCCACCAGCAGACCCTCTACAGGGGTCGACAGACCCGAAGCTTTCTTT; CDR3aa: CATSRPSTGVDRPEAFF
v_gene: TRBV10-3; d_gene: TRBD2; j_gene: TRBJ2-5; abundance: few; CDR3nt: TGTGCCATCAGAAGGACTAGCGGGGGACAAGAGACCCAGTACTTC; CDR3aa: CAIRRTSGGQETQYF
v_gene: TRBV6-5; d_gene: -; j_gene: TRBJ2-6; abundance: -; CDR3nt: TGTGCCAGCAGTTATCTGGGGGATGGGGCCAACGTCCTGACTTTC; CDR3aa: CASSYLGDGANVLTF
v_gene: TRBV4-2; d_gene: -; j_gene: TRBJ2-5; abundance: few; CDR3nt: TGTGCCAGCAGCCAAGTGTTCCCCGCGGATTACAGAGAGACCCAGTACTTC; CDR3aa: CASSQVFPADYRETQYF
v_gene: TRBV4-3; d_gene: -; j_gene: TRBJ2-4; abundance: -; CDR3nt: TGCGCCAGCAGCCAGCGACGAAGGGGCGAAAACATTCAGTACTTC; CDR3aa: CASSQRRRGENIQYF
v_gene: TRBV7-2; d_gene: TRBD2; j_gene: TRBJ2-1; abundance: many; CDR3nt: TGTGCCAGCAGCTCGGTGACTAGCAACTACAATGAGCAGTTCTTC; CDR3aa: CASSSVTSNYNEQFF
v_gene: TRBV20-1; d_gene: -; j_gene: TRBJ2-1; abundance: -; CDR3nt: TGCAGTGCTAGATCCGCAACCAGGACCAATGAGCAGTTCTTC; CDR3aa: CSARSATRTNEQFF
v_gene: TRBV5-1; d_gene: -; j_gene: TRBJ2-1; abundance: many; CDR3nt: TGCGCCAGCAGCTTGGTGGGGGACCTCTCCTACAATGAGCAGTTCTTC; CDR3aa: CASSLVGDLSYNEQFF
v_gene: TRBV7-4; d_gene: TRBD2; j_gene: TRBJ2-1; abundance: -; CDR3nt: TGTGCCAGCAGCTTAGCTAGCGGGGGGGCCGTATACAATGAGCAGTTCTTC; CDR3aa: CASSLASGGAVYNEQFF
v_gene: TRBV11-2; d_gene: -; j_gene: TRBJ2-7; abundance: -; CDR3nt: TGTGCCAGCAGCCCCCTTGGGCACGAGCAGTACTTC; CDR3aa: CASSPLGHEQYF
v_gene: TRBV7-2; d_gene: -; j_gene: TRBJ1-5; abundance: many; CDR3nt: TGTGCCAGCAGCTTGAGGGGGGCCTACCGCAATCAGCCCCAGCATTTT; CDR3aa: CASSLRGAYRNQPQHF